The rows below give T cell receptor beta chains drawn from one sample of a study of blood T cell repertoires in COVID-19. Assay: immunoSEQ multiplex PCR; the TCRdb copy retains only in-frame clones and omits some. The repertoire has about 260,000 clones, 80% to 90% of them found once; the top ten carry 0.87%. The material sequenced was PBMCs or T cells enriched from blood (not recorded which). Receptors originate from a man in his fifties or sixties who had been exposed to COVID-19. The CDR3 runs from the conserved cysteine through the conserved F or W. The D gene is left open where the match is weak. Size is stated for part of the rows, as once, few or many counts, or as a class when the clone is expanded.

cdr3_nt cdr3_aa d_call j_call clone_size v_call
TGTGCCAGCAGCTTAAGTTCTATCTATGGCTACACCTTC CASSLSSIYGYTF - TRBJ1-2 - TRBV11-2
TGTGCCAGTAGGCGGGAAGTTGGCCAAGAGACCCAGTACTTC CASRREVGQETQYF - TRBJ2-5 - TRBV19
TGTGCCAGCTCACCAGTGGCAGGCAGGGTGGCTGAGCAGTTCTTC CASSPVAGRVAEQFF - TRBJ2-1 - TRBV18
TGTGCCAGCAGGGCAGGGGACTCACCCCTCCACTTT CASRAGDSPLHF - TRBJ1-6 - TRBV6-5
TGTGCCAGCAGTGAGCGGGGGGGCTCTGGGGCCAACGTCCTGACTTTC CASSERGGSGANVLTF TRBD2 TRBJ2-6 - TRBV6-4
TGTGCCAGTAGTCCCATACAGGGGAGGAGTGAAAAACTGTTTTTT CASSPIQGRSEKLFF TRBD1 TRBJ1-4 - TRBV19
TGCGCCAGCAATACAGGGGAAGGTGAAAAACTGTTTTTT CASNTGEGEKLFF TRBD1 TRBJ1-4 - TRBV5-1
TGCGCCAGCAGCCAGCTTACAGGGGGTAAGCACTATGGCTACACCTTC CASSQLTGGKHYGYTF TRBD1 TRBJ1-2 - TRBV4-1
TGTGCTAGTGGTTCAAGCATGAACACTGAAGCTTTCTTT CASGSSMNTEAFF - TRBJ1-1 - TRBV12-5
TGTGCCAGCAGCTTGGGAGGGATCGGCACTGAAGCTTTCTTT CASSLGGIGTEAFF - TRBJ1-1 - TRBV5-8
TGTGCCAGCAGCCAAGTGTCCGGAGGGTTCTCCTATAATTCACCCCTCCACTTT CASSQVSGGFSYNSPLHF - TRBJ1-6 - TRBV4-2
TGTGCCAGCAGGATCAGGGGGAGCGGAAACACCATATATTTT CASRIRGSGNTIYF TRBD1 TRBJ1-3 - TRBV28
TGTGCCAGCGTAGGCTGGGACATCAGCAATCAGCCCCAGCATTTT CASVGWDISNQPQHF - TRBJ1-5 - TRBV28
TGTGCTAGCAGCGTCGGGCTAGCCATACAAGAGACCCAGTACTTC CASSVGLAIQETQYF - TRBJ2-5 - TRBV7-7
TGTGCCAGCAGATTTGCAGGGGGCGGGAACTATGGCTACACCTTC CASRFAGGGNYGYTF TRBD1 TRBJ1-2 once TRBV5-6
TGTGCCAGCAGTTTATGGGCTAGCGGAGACGACAATGAGCAGTTCTTC CASSLWASGDDNEQFF TRBD2 TRBJ2-1 - TRBV28
TGTGCCAGCAGTCTGACAGAGGGGACTCGTGGCTACACCTTC CASSLTEGTRGYTF - TRBJ1-2 - TRBV28
TGTGCCAGCAGCGTAGATGCCCCTCCCAGGGTACAGGAAAATAGCAATCAGCCCCAGCATTTT CASSVDAPPRVQENSNQPQHF - TRBJ1-5 once TRBV9
TGTGCCAGTAGATACTCCGGGACAGGGTTGTCACCCCTCCACTTT CASRYSGTGLSPLHF TRBD1 TRBJ1-6 - TRBV19
TGTGCCAGCAGCGTAGTGGGCGTCACAGATACGCAGTATTTT CASSVVGVTDTQYF - TRBJ2-3 - TRBV9
TGTGCCATCAGTCGGACAGGGGGCAACTATGGCTACACCTTC CAISRTGGNYGYTF TRBD1 TRBJ1-2 few TRBV10-3
TGTGCCAGCAGTTTTCAGTTGTCCTACGAGCAGTACTTC CASSFQLSYEQYF - TRBJ2-7 - TRBV28
TGTGCCTGGAGGACCCGACAGGGATTGGGAAACACCATATATTTT CAWRTRQGLGNTIYF TRBD1 TRBJ1-3 - TRBV30
TGTGCCAGCAGTTTACGACAGGGTAGGGCTGAAGCTTTCTTT CASSLRQGRAEAFF TRBD1 TRBJ1-1 once TRBV28
TGTGCCATCAAACTGACGGGTGAATCACCCCTCCACTTT CAIKLTGESPLHF - TRBJ1-6 - TRBV10-3
TGCGCCAGCAGCTTGTTCTCCACCGGGGAGCTGTTTTTT CASSLFSTGELFF - TRBJ2-2 once TRBV5-1
TGTGCCAGCAGCGTAAGCGGGAGAGGGAATGAGCAGTTCTTC CASSVSGRGNEQFF TRBD2 TRBJ2-1 - TRBV7-3
TGTGCCAGCAGTGAAACAGGGAAAGACCAGCCCCAGCATTTT CASSETGKDQPQHF - TRBJ1-5 - TRBV2